The source of this T cell receptor (beta chain) is a study of blood T cells in healthy people across ages. Germline V gene data show CDR1 as KGHDR and CDR2 as SFDVKD. Trimming stripped 5 bases from V and 5 bases from J, with 14 bases between. CDR3 length: 14 residues. This clonotype was recorded a few times. A second PCR, run for about 6 to 11 cycles, used a sample-barcoded 5' primer plus a J-beta primer mix. One entry per CDR3 protein results from TCRdb running MiXCR on the 5' RACE reads. This table holds about 1.4 million distinct CDR3 sequences, roughly 64% found once. This sequence originates from a man younger than 35 in good health. Sequencing was performed on blood. The chain couples TRBV24-1 to TRBJ2-5, with a tentative D call TRBD1 (6 bases). The CDR3 here is CATSGAGEKETQYF. The CDR3 nucleotides read TGTGCCACCAGTGGGGCAGGGGAGAAGGAGACCCAGTACTTC.